Presented here are 21 T cell receptor beta chains from one specimen sequenced in a study of early T cells in non-severe SARS-CoV-2 infection. One entry per CDR3 protein results from TCRdb running MiXCR on the 5' RACE reads. The repertoire includes around 84,000 distinct CDR3 sequences, approximately 15% of them detected once, and approximately 7.5% sits in the top ten. The sample comprised whole blood. These receptors were obtained from an adult who was a healthcare worker with PCR-confirmed SARS-CoV-2 infection or an uninfected control (not recorded which).

This clonotype was counted between two and nine times. The rearrangement joins TRBV6-6 to TRBJ2-7; 13 bases align to TRBD2. The CDR3 is made up of 16 amino acids. V was pared by 5 bases and J by 0 bases, with 4 bases of the junction left unmatched. Germline assignment: CDR1 MNHNY and CDR2 SVGAGI (reference sequence). The CDR3 spells CASSTLAGGFSYEQYF. In DNA, the CDR3 is TGTGCCAGCAGTACACTAGCGGGAGGGTTCTCCTACGAGCAGTACTTC.

Ten or more counts support this clonotype. J is TRBJ2-7 and V is TRBV5-1; D gene uncertain. CDR1 is SGHRS and CDR2 is YFSETQ in the germline V gene. The CDR3 runs 15 residues. The ends were cut back, 4 bases at V and 2 bases at J, with 16 bases in the middle. This CDR3 reads CASSQPQVHPYEQYF. The CDR3 DNA reads TGCGCCAGCAGCCAACCCCAGGTCCACCCCTACGAGCAGTACTTC.

This clonotype has a count of ten or more. Here the CDR3 DNA reads TGTGCCAGCAGCCCTCGGACAGGGTCCCCCGGGGAGCTGTTTTTT. Its translation is CASSPRTGSPGELFF. The V gene is TRBV7-2, the J gene TRBJ2-2; 8 positions agree with TRBD1. V dropped 5 bases and J dropped 6; count of bases not matched to a gene: 8. The germline V gene encodes CDR1 SGHTA and CDR2 FQGNSA. This CDR3 spans 15 amino acids.

The chain uses TRBV7-2 and TRBJ2-1; possibly TRBD1 or TRBD2 for D (5 bases each). The ends were cut back, 5 bases at V and 8 bases at J, with 19 bases in the middle. Per the germline V gene, CDR1 is SGHTA and CDR2 is FQGNSA. The CDR3 is 15 residues long. The CDR3 reads CASSTRGFAKYEQFF. The CDR3 bases are TGTGCCAGCAGCACCCGGGGCTTCGCTAAGTATGAGCAGTTCTTC.

V is TRBV4-2 and J is TRBJ2-3; D is perhaps TRBD2 (6 bases). Deletions cut 4 bases from V and 5 bases from J, with 13 bases between. Germline CDR1 is LGHNA and CDR2 is YNFKEQ. This CDR3 region has 14 residues. The CDR3 nucleotides read TGTGCCAGCAGCCCCCCCCAAGCGGGAGATACGCAGTATTTT. This encodes CASSPPQAGDTQYF.

The V and J genes are TRBV30 and TRBJ2-1, with 7 bases that match TRBD2. The germline CDR1 and CDR2 sequences are GTSNPN and SVGIG (reference sequence). CDR3 length: 16 amino acids. The ends lost 0 bases at V and 1 base at J; junction bases unmatched: 6. The CDR3 sequence is CAWSVRGGRSYNEQFF. In DNA form, the CDR3 reads TGTGCCTGGAGTGTAAGAGGCGGGAGATCCTACAATGAGCAGTTCTTC.

This clonotype came up a few times. The V gene is TRBV7-3, the J gene TRBJ2-4; 9 nucleotides agree with TRBD1. This CDR3 has 16 residues. J was trimmed by 8 bases and V by 4 bases; bases with no gene match: 12. Germline lookup yields CDR1 SGHTA and CDR2 FQGTGA. The CDR3 reads CASSSTGTGNVDIQYF. The CDR3 DNA reads as TGTGCCAGCAGCTCCACCGGGACAGGGAATGTGGACATTCAGTACTTC.

CDR3 DNA: TGTGCCAGCAAAAGCCCGGGGCCCAAAGGCAATGAGCAGTTCTTC. This gives the protein CASKSPGPKGNEQFF. This chain uses TRBV28 with TRBJ2-1; D is possibly TRBD1 or TRBD2 (5 bases each). The CDR3 length is 15 residues. Germline lookup yields CDR1 MDHEN and CDR2 SYDVKM. The V end lost 7 bases, the J end lost 6 bases, and 19 bases lay between the germline ends.

The rearrangement links TRBV18 to TRBJ1-1; TRBD1 is a possible D gene (5 bases). Trimming cost V 6 bases and J 1 base, with 9 bases left between them. The CDR3 is 13 amino acids. Germline loops: CDR1 KGHSH, CDR2 LQKENI. The CDR3 DNA is TGTGCCAGCTCTTTCGGGGCGAACACTGAAGCTTTCTTT. This codes for CASSFGANTEAFF.

This rearrangement joins TRBV28 to TRBJ2-1; 7 nucleotides agree with TRBD2. The CDR3 length is 15 residues. Per the germline V gene, CDR1 is MDHEN and CDR2 is SYDVKM. The J segment lost 1 base and the V segment lost 6 bases, leaving 6 bases of the junction unmatched. CDR3 sequence reads: CASRSSGRSYNEQFF. CDR3 coding DNA: TGTGCCAGCAGATCTAGCGGAAGGTCCTACAATGAGCAGTTCTTC.

This clonotype was observed a few times. The DNA of the CDR3 is TGTGCCAGCAGTCCATACAGGGGCGAACAAGAGGAGCAGTACTTC. Amino acids: CASSPYRGEQEEQYF. The chain couples TRBV27 to TRBJ2-7; TRBD1 aligns across 7 bases. Germline loops: CDR1 MNHEY, CDR2 SMNVEV (reference sequence). CDR3 length: 15 amino acids. The junction had 14 bases not matched to a gene; V was cut back by 5 bases and J by 7 bases.

This clonotype was found a few times. The chain combines TRBV6-5 with TRBJ2-2; the D is unclear. V was cut by 0 bases and J by 5 bases, with 7 bases left in between. This CDR3 contains 14 residues. Germline V gene lookup returns CDR1 MNHEY and CDR2 SVGAGI. CDR3 DNA sequence: TGTGCCAGCAGTTACTCGAGGTTGACCGGGGAGCTGTTTTTT. Translated: CASSYSRLTGELFF.

This chain uses TRBV3-1 with TRBJ2-1; D call uncertain. Deletions cut 1 base from V and 8 bases from J, with 6 bases between. The CDR3 consists of 12 residues. Looked up from germline, CDR1 is LGHDT and CDR2 is YNNKEL (reference sequence). The CDR3 DNA is TGTGCCAGCAGCCAAGGGTCCGATGAGCAGTTCTTC. It yields the protein CASSQGSDEQFF.

This clonotype occurred many times. The V call is TRBV19, the J call TRBJ2-2; D might be TRBD2 (5 bases). CDR1 and CDR2 (germline): LNHDA, SQIVND (reference sequence). The length of the CDR3 is 14 residues. Trimming removed 8 bases at V and 6 bases at J, with 16 bases between. The CDR3 nucleotides are TGTGCCAGTTGCCTTACTAGTTCGCCCGGGGAGCTGTTTTTT. This codes for CASCLTSSPGELFF.

There are a few counts of this clonotype. The rearrangement joins TRBV7-8 to TRBJ2-1; D is uncertain. The CDR3 is 15 amino acids. Germline assignment: CDR1 SGHVS and CDR2 FQNEAQ. Trimming took off 3 bases at V and 3 bases at J, with 12 bases between the two ends. This CDR3 is CASSFGPLNYNEQFF. In DNA, the CDR3 is TGTGCCAGCAGCTTCGGACCGCTGAACTACAATGAGCAGTTCTTC.

This clonotype was seen only a few times. DNA for the CDR3: TGCAGCGTACGCGGGACCGATCGGGGCTACGAGCAGTACTTC. It encodes CSVRGTDRGYEQYF. This chain links TRBV29-1 with TRBJ2-7, with a weak D call TRBD2 (6 bases). Germline V lookup: CDR1 SQVTM, CDR2 ANQGSEA. Deletions cut 6 bases from V and 3 bases from J, with 18 bases between. CDR3 size: 14 residues.

V gene TRBV12-5 combines with J gene TRBJ2-7; 15 bases line up with TRBD2. This CDR3 has 16 amino acids. With V trimmed by 7 bases and J by 4 bases, 8 bases remained unmatched. Germline V gene lookup returns CDR1 LGHNT and CDR2 FRNRAP. The CDR3 nucleotides are TGTGCTAGTGCCTCCGGGACTAGCGGGAGGATTTACGAGCAGTACTTC. Its protein is CASASGTSGRIYEQYF.

The J gene is TRBJ2-1, the V gene TRBV4-2; D perhaps matches TRBD2 (6 bases). This CDR3 spans 17 amino acids. The germline CDR1 and CDR2 sequences are LGHNA and YNFKEQ. V lost 0 bases, J lost 2 bases, and 14 bases lay in between. CDR3 in DNA: TGTGCCAGCAGCCAAGAAGCTGTACTAGCCCCCTACAATGAGCAGTTCTTC. It codes for CASSQEAVLAPYNEQFF.

This clonotype came up a few times. This chain joins TRBV14 and TRBJ2-3; tentative D call: TRBD1 (5 bases). Germline values: CDR1 SGHDN, CDR2 FVKESK. The ends were cut back, 4 bases at V and 2 bases at J, with 16 bases in the middle. This CDR3 spans 16 amino acids. CDR3 region: CASSPRFAGSTDTQYF. For the CDR3, the DNA is TGTGCCAGCAGCCCTCGATTTGCAGGGTCCACAGATACGCAGTATTTT.

This clonotype was counted only a few times. The chain is built from TRBV27 and TRBJ2-5; D unresolved. V shed 3 bases and J shed 7 bases, with 9 bases lying between them. The germline V gene encodes CDR1 MNHEY and CDR2 SMNVEV (reference sequence). The CDR3 is 12 residues long. Here the CDR3 reads CASSFYPGTQYF. The CDR3 DNA reads as TGTGCCAGCAGTTTCTATCCTGGGACCCAGTACTTC.

The table lists this clonotype with a count of one. As the CDR3 is not closed by the conserved phenylalanine or tryptophan, this likely results from a read error. The chain employs TRBV6-6 and TRBJ1-1, with TRBD1 as a possible D gene (6 bases). Trimming removed 6 bases from V and 8 bases from J, with 31 bases in between. CDR3 length: 18 residues. CDR1 is MNHNY and CDR2 is SVGAGI in the germline V gene (reference sequence). CDR3 coding DNA: TGTGCCAGCAGCCAGCCGGGACATCGACCTAGGCTCGACCCGGAAGCTTTCCTT. Translating it yields CASSQPGHRPRLDPEAFL.